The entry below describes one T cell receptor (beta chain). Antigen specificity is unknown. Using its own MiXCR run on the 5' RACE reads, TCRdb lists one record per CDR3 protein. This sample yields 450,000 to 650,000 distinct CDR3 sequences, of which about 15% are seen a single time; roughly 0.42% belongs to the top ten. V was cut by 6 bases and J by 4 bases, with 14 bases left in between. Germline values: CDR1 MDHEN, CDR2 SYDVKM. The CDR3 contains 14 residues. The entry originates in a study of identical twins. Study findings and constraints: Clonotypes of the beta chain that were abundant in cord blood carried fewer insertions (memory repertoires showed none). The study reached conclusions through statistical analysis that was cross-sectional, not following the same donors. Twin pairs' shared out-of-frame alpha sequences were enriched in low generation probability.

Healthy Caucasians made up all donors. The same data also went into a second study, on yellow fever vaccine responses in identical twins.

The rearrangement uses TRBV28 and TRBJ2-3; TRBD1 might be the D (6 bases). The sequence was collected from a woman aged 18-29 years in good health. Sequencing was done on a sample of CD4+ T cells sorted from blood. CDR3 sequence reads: CASRDTGLPDTQYF. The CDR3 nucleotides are TGTGCCAGCAGGGATACAGGGCTCCCAGATACGCAGTATTTT.